This TCR beta chain stems from a study of blood T cell repertoires in COVID-19 (dated by TCRdb to between 2020 and 2021). Context from the whole study: The collaborator samples originated in the United States, Italy and Spain and spanned the acute and convalescent phases of COVID-19. The material from the prospective study consisted of cDNA or gDNA derived from T cells, B-cell-depleted T cells, or PBMCs. Deeply sampled blood TCRbeta repertoires from subjects exposed to, actively infected with, or recovered from COVID-19 were included in the dataset. Where available, HLA class I and class II types were taken from metadata supplied by the sample provider and were not determined by assay-based typing. The samples were drawn from two sources: the first 160 participants of the ongoing ImmuneRACE study, and over 1,000 subjects contributed by 6 global collaborators. The repertoires were released in a freely available public database intended as a resource for research on the immune response to SARS-CoV-2. Nearly every sample came with metadata listing a de-identified subject ID, COVID-19 status, age in years and sex.

CDR1 and CDR2 were assigned from the germline V gene as SGHRS and YFSETQ. V lost 0 bases and J lost 1 base, and the count of bases not matched to a germline gene is 2. CDR3 length: 15 amino acids, cysteine to phenylalanine. Only CDR3 DNA remains: 45 bases, in frame from the first base. For this clone: No cognate antigen has been identified for it. No much larger clonotype is one base removed from it; base qualities were not supplied.

Broader findings and caveats from the paper: Clinical and demographic metadata were provided uncurated, with the amount varying by source and participant.

TCRbeta CDR3 regions were amplified from genomic DNA using the immunoSEQ Assay, a bias-controlled multiplex PCR. In the paper's pipeline: The number of nucleated cells in each sample was estimated from the amplification of reference gene primers within the assay. To quantify the absolute abundance of each unique TCRbeta CDR3 rearrangement, sequence reads were collapsed and filtered. For each sample, productive Simpson clonality was calculated as the square root of Simpson's diversity index over productive rearrangements. The source is immuneACCESS, and TCRdb retained only in-frame sequences with V and J called. Part of the clones is not carried over; for the studies checked, unresolved V genes explain less than half of this, and the remainder is unexplained. V and J calls and clone size follow that table, whereas D and trimming were derived from the DNA. The table for this sample lists more than 250,000 clones; 80% to 90% of them were counted only once. The top ten clones comprise 2.2% of the sample.

Participants in the prospective study were aged about 18 to 100 years, lived in approximately 26 United States geographic areas, and enrolled through a virtual design. To assign participants to cohorts, the prospective study relied on clinical history that participants themselves reported in a screening survey and a study questionnaire. Recovered participants in ImmuneRACE Cohort 3 were defined as having two consecutive negative NP/OP PCR tests, clearance from a healthcare professional, or resolution of symptoms. Each participant in the prospective study had whole blood, serum and a nasopharyngeal or oropharyngeal swab collected by mobile phlebotomists. Additional blood draws and questionnaires over an approximately 2-month period could optionally be provided by prospective study participants. Before DNA extraction, prospective study blood samples were shipped either frozen or at room temperature.

The chain was built from TRBV5-1 and TRBJ2-5, and TRBD2 aligns with 8 junction nucleotides. The sequence was obtained from a man aged 25-40 years who had recovered from COVID-19. Material: PBMCs or T cells enriched from blood (not recorded which). The CDR3 in this case is CASSLVSGVQETQYF. The bases are TGCGCCAGCAGCTTGGTTAGCGGGGTCCAAGAGACCCAGTACTTC.